Listed below are T cell receptor beta chains from one sample, sequenced in a study of human CD8 memory T cell subsets. TCRdb reprocessed the 5' RACE reads, keeping one entry per CDR3 protein, no DNA. This table lists around 10,000 distinct CDR3 sequences. Sequenced: CD8+ stem-like memory T cells (TSCM and TCM) sorted from PBMCs. The source is a human donor in good health. CDR3s include the opening cysteine and the closing phenylalanine or tryptophan. The size of a clone is reported for some rows only, either as once, few or many, or as a class for expanded clones.

CDR3,J,V,size
CASLHRTGGTGELFF,TRBJ2-2,TRBV19,NA
CASSKDGCRFAVGYTF,TRBJ1-2,TRBV21-1,medium-sized
CASSLSSSTVNTEAFF,TRBJ1-1,TRBV5-1,NA
CASSLDSSYGYTF,TRBJ1-2,TRBV7-3,medium-sized
CASRSAGDLAFPFPFF,TRBJ2-1,TRBV2,NA
CAIAQGDTEAFF,TRBJ1-1,TRBV10-3,medium-sized
CASSLNPREGQETQYF,TRBJ2-5,TRBV28,NA
CSASTGTSGRAYEQYF,TRBJ2-7,TRBV20-1,NA
CASSHGTSGRAYEQYF,TRBJ2-7,TRBV28,NA
CASSPDGSSYNEQFF,TRBJ2-1,TRBV19,NA
CASSQVTRSTDTQYF,TRBJ2-3,TRBV4-2,NA
CASSENKNTGELFF,TRBJ2-2,TRBV2,NA
CASSDWPDGETQYF,TRBJ2-5,TRBV2,NA
CASSTGLAGAYEQYF,TRBJ2-7,TRBV27,NA
CASSAGTEETQYF,TRBJ2-5,TRBV9,NA
CASFRVGLDTEAFF,TRBJ1-1,TRBV5-4,NA
CASSQDLGAIDSPLHF,TRBJ1-6,TRBV14,medium-sized
CASSKEGIGEQYF,TRBJ2-7,TRBV21-1,NA
CASSLAGGPGEQYF,TRBJ2-7,TRBV12-3/TRBV12-4,NA
CASSLVQGRSYGYTF,TRBJ1-2,TRBV7-9,medium-sized
CASSQAQTEVDTQYF,TRBJ2-3,TRBV3-1,NA
CASSPGTSNNEQFF,TRBJ2-1,TRBV7-9,NA
CSARVWLRGSDTEAFF,TRBJ1-1,TRBV20-1,NA
CASSSILAGGDYEQYF,TRBJ2-7,TRBV7-9,medium-sized
CASSGTENYEQYF,TRBJ2-7,TRBV12-3/TRBV12-4,medium-sized
CSVETDRSYEQYF,TRBJ2-7,TRBV29-1,medium-sized
CASSFGINSYEQYF,TRBJ2-7,TRBV19,NA
CASSLAQYSNQPQHF,TRBJ1-5,TRBV28,NA
CASSEGLGVTDTQYF,TRBJ2-3,TRBV10-1,NA
CATGVLGNNEQFF,TRBJ2-1,TRBV24-1,NA
CATSDNGRFSGANVLTF,TRBJ2-6,TRBV24-1,large
CASSPSGEYEQYF,TRBJ2-7,TRBV28,NA
CASSQGLAFEQFF,TRBJ2-1,TRBV14,NA
CASSLRGILSDGTDTQYF,TRBJ2-3,TRBV7-2,NA
CASSAQGQFLAPLEQYF,TRBJ2-7,TRBV9,NA
CASSQRGDEQYF,TRBJ2-7,TRBV4-2,NA
CASETRGATGETQYF,TRBJ2-5,TRBV19,NA
CASSSGQPQETQYF,TRBJ2-5,TRBV9,NA
CASSLAQGSNTEAFF,TRBJ1-1,TRBV5-1,NA
CSGTGFDGELFF,TRBJ2-2,TRBV29-1,NA
CSVEPITGGDNEQFF,TRBJ2-1,TRBV29-1,NA
CASSSGTSGSLYNEQFF,TRBJ2-1,TRBV7-3,NA
CASSQDVNSGGRGTDTQYF,TRBJ2-3,TRBV14,NA
CASSLGDNFKEQFF,TRBJ2-1,TRBV7-9,NA
CASSPDSLTLNTEAFF,TRBJ1-1,TRBV18,NA
CASSLEGNNEQFF,TRBJ2-1,TRBV7-2,NA
CSVDYGQGTTEAFF,TRBJ1-1,TRBV29-1,medium-sized
CASNVPSNTGELFF,TRBJ2-2,TRBV2,NA
CASSRGTGSNEQFF,TRBJ2-1,TRBV19,NA
CASSRGADTQYF,TRBJ2-3,TRBV9,NA
CASSPIDRNTEAFF,TRBJ1-1,TRBV12-3/TRBV12-4,NA
CASSSLSGGSLSTEAFF,TRBJ1-1,TRBV28,NA
CASSFVAGTDTQYF,TRBJ2-3,TRBV28,medium-sized
CASSDDRDRYEQYF,TRBJ2-7,TRBV7-6,NA
CASSPEQGGEAFF,TRBJ1-1,TRBV9,medium-sized
CASSWVGSQETQYF,TRBJ2-5,TRBV5-1,NA
CASSLGIAGEGGTGELFF,TRBJ2-2,TRBV7-8,NA